A selection of T cell receptor beta chains follows, all from one sample in a study of CD4 T cells in relation to SARS-CoV-2 and coronaviruses. Antigen specificity for these receptors is unknown. Profiled with immunoSEQ multiplex PCR; TCRdb holds only in-frame clones, not every one. The sample has about 24,000 clones, roughly 80% seen once. The material sequenced was CD4+ T cells from PBMCs, cultured in vitro. Source of these receptors: a human donor in good health. Each CDR3 is given with its conserved first and last residue. The D gene is left open where the match is weak. Clone size, where shown, is once, few, many, or a class for clones that have expanded.

TRBV12-3/TRBV12-4	TRBJ2-7	once	NA	CASSPSSYEQYF	TGTGCCAGCAGCCCTAGTTCCTACGAGCAGTACTTC
TRBV25-1	TRBJ1-2	NA	NA	CASSQQGYYGYTF	TGTGCCAGCAGTCAACAGGGCTACTATGGCTACACCTTC
TRBV4-1	TRBJ2-7	NA	TRBD1	CASSQPGTGLLEQYF	TGCGCCAGCAGCCAGCCCGGGACAGGGCTACTCGAGCAGTACTTC
TRBV7-7	TRBJ2-5	NA	NA	CASSPHPTGRETQYF	TGTGCCAGCAGCCCGCACCCGACAGGTCGAGAGACCCAGTACTTC
TRBV3-1/TRBV3-2	TRBJ2-3	few	TRBD1	CASSPQGLNTDTQYF	TGTGCCAGCAGCCCACAGGGGTTAAACACAGATACGCAGTATTTT
TRBV7-9	TRBJ1-2	NA	NA	CASTGTKTSNYGYTF	TGTGCCAGCACCGGGACGAAGACGTCTAACTATGGCTACACCTTC
TRBV10-3	TRBJ1-3	NA	NA	CAISEGSDISGNTIYF	TGTGCCATCAGTGAGGGTTCGGATATCTCTGGAAACACCATATATTTT
TRBV6-2/TRBV6-3	TRBJ1-4	NA	NA	CASSGGQRKLFF	TGTGCCAGCAGTGGGGGTCAGAGAAAACTGTTTTTT
TRBV11-2	TRBJ2-1	once	NA	CASSYVGAYNEQFF	TGTGCCAGCAGCTATGTCGGAGCCTACAATGAGCAGTTCTTC
TRBV2	TRBJ2-3	NA	TRBD2	CASSEDAGGPDTQYF	TGTGCCAGCAGTGAAGATGCGGGAGGGCCCGATACGCAGTATTTT
TRBV12-3/TRBV12-4	TRBJ2-2	NA	TRBD1	CASRGTVSGELFF	TGTGCCAGCAGGGGGACAGTATCCGGGGAGCTGTTTTTT
TRBV6-6	TRBJ2-1	once	TRBD2	CASSNGLAVDNEQFF	TGTGCCAGCAGTAACGGACTAGCGGTAGACAATGAGCAGTTCTTC
TRBV11-2	TRBJ2-5	NA	NA	CASSSQHGGRETQYF	TGTGCCAGCAGCTCCCAACACGGGGGTCGAGAGACCCAGTACTTC
TRBV11-2	TRBJ2-7	few	NA	CASSQRGRIYEQYF	TGTGCCAGCAGCCAAAGAGGACGCATCTACGAGCAGTACTTC
TRBV6-5	TRBJ2-7	NA	TRBD1	CASSPGTGLYEQYF	TGTGCCAGCAGTCCCGGGACAGGCCTCTACGAGCAGTACTTC
TRBV7-9	TRBJ1-4	NA	NA	CASSQGWGVRTNEKLFF	TGTGCCAGCAGCCAGGGTTGGGGCGTTCGGACTAATGAAAAACTGTTTTTT
TRBV4-1	TRBJ1-1	NA	NA	CASRDTQGSYTEAFF	TGCGCCAGCAGGGATACACAGGGATCCTACACTGAAGCTTTCTTT
TRBV30	TRBJ1-2	NA	NA	CAWSVQGLGYTF	TGTGCCTGGAGTGTACAGGGTTTGGGCTACACCTTC
TRBV5-1	TRBJ1-3	NA	NA	CASSSEQGLRSGNTIYF	TGCGCCAGCAGCTCAGAACAGGGCTTAAGGTCTGGAAACACCATATATTTT
TRBV7-3	TRBJ2-1	NA	TRBD1	CASSSGPGTGTSYNEQFF	TGTGCCAGCAGCTCGGGACCGGGGACAGGGACCTCCTACAATGAGCAGTTCTTC
TRBV5-1	TRBJ2-5	NA	NA	CASSLGLRGLETQYF	TGCGCCAGCAGCTTGGGATTGAGGGGCCTGGAGACCCAGTACTTC
TRBV2	TRBJ2-7	NA	TRBD2	CASSAGLAGGVYEQYF	TGTGCCAGCAGCGCGGGACTAGCGGGAGGTGTCTACGAGCAGTACTTC
TRBV5-5	TRBJ2-3	NA	NA	CASSLVRDTQYF	TGTGCCAGCAGCTTAGTTAGGGATACGCAGTATTTT
TRBV7-8	TRBJ2-7	NA	TRBD1	CASSLGGQADSYEQYF	TGTGCCAGCAGCTTAGGGGGACAGGCCGATTCCTACGAGCAGTACTTC
TRBV4-1	TRBJ2-3	NA	TRBD2	CASSYLRAGGSSDTQYF	TGCGCCAGCAGCTATCTGAGGGCGGGAGGGTCGTCAGATACGCAGTATTTT
TRBV5-4	TRBJ2-6	NA	TRBD2	CASSLGGAGASGANVLTF	TGTGCCAGCAGCTTGGGTGGGGCGGGAGCATCTGGGGCCAACGTCCTGACTTTC
TRBV4-1	TRBJ2-1	NA	NA	CASSERQSSYNEQFF	TGCGCCAGCAGCGAAAGACAGAGCTCCTACAATGAGCAGTTCTTC
TRBV2	TRBJ2-7	NA	TRBD1	CASSLTGDYEQYF	TGTGCCAGCAGTTTGACAGGGGACTACGAGCAGTACTTC
TRBV5-4	TRBJ2-7	NA	TRBD1	CASSSTGTGTFHEQYF	TGTGCCAGCAGCTCAACCGGGACAGGGACTTTCCACGAGCAGTACTTC
TRBV7-9	TRBJ2-1	NA	NA	CASSSGHGGVDNEQFF	TGTGCCAGCAGCTCTGGGCACGGAGGGGTAGACAATGAGCAGTTCTTC
TRBV27	TRBJ1-5	NA	NA	CASSFMSNQPQHF	TGTGCCAGCAGTTTTATGAGCAATCAGCCCCAGCATTTT
TRBV9	TRBJ2-1	NA	TRBD2	CASSVGQREVYEQFF	TGTGCCAGCAGCGTAGGCCAGCGGGAGGTTTATGAGCAGTTCTTC
TRBV9	TRBJ2-2	NA	TRBD1	CASSVGTGSASGATGELFF	TGTGCCAGCAGCGTCGGGACAGGGTCGGCCAGCGGGGCCACCGGGGAGCTGTTTTTT
TRBV3-1/TRBV3-2	TRBJ1-1	NA	NA	CASSQRRHEAFF	TGTGCCAGCAGCCAAAGACGGCATGAAGCTTTCTTT
TRBV10-3	TRBJ2-3	NA	NA	CAISGSLSTDTQYF	TGTGCCATCAGTGGGAGCCTTAGCACAGATACGCAGTATTTT
TRBV18	TRBJ2-3	NA	TRBD2	CASSPRGLAGGGLGDTQYF	TGTGCCAGCTCACCACGCGGACTAGCGGGGGGGGGTCTCGGAGATACGCAGTATTTT
TRBV6-5	TRBJ1-2	NA	NA	CASSLDSFGGYTF	TGTGCCAGCAGCCTAGACTCCTTTGGTGGCTACACCTTC
TRBV12-5	TRBJ2-2	few	TRBD2	CASGKDSGSIAGELFF	TGTGCTAGTGGCAAGGATAGCGGGAGTATCGCCGGGGAGCTGTTTTTT